This entry features one TCR beta chain sequence. Its target is not known. The sample comes from a study of T cell repertoires in cytomegalovirus infection. Study information: The authors used CMV epitopes that were HLA-C-restricted (recently identified) and HLA-B-restricted (well studied). The public TCR beta signatures pointed to both CMV infection and matching HLA type. Study observations and caveats: The study found HLA-C-restricted CMV-specific TCR beta clonotypes dominating the ex vivo response.

TCRdb itself ran the reads through MiXCR, one entry per CDR3 protein. This sample has 680,000 or so distinct CDR3 sequences, with about 33% found just once. The CDR3 length is 15 residues. V lost 4 bases, J lost 1 base, and 14 bases lay in between. Germline CDR1 reads SGHRS; CDR2 reads YFSETQ. Source: cultured PBMCs, taken from culture after CMV antigen stimulation. The sequence was collected from a human donor in good health (CMV status not recorded). Some clones in this sample may be carry-over from other donors' samples. The rearrangement uses TRBV5-1 and TRBJ1-1, with D possibly TRBD1 on 6 matching bases. The CDR3 sequence is CASSTQGWGNTEAFF. Written as DNA, the CDR3 is TGCGCCAGCAGCACACAGGGCTGGGGGAACACTGAAGCTTTCTTT. Full variable domain (rest looked up from reference TRBV5-1 and TRBJ1-1): KAGVTQTPRYLIKTRGQQVTLSCSPISGHRSVSWYQQTPGQGLQFLFEYFSETQRNKGNFPGRFSGRQFSNSRSEMNVSTLELGDSALYLCASSTQGWGNTEAFFGQGTRLTVV.